This T cell receptor beta chain was identified in a study of CD8+ T cells in alopecia areata. A few counts support this clone. Its target is not known. Any gene name here is a mouse gene name. The CDR3 end falls 4 residues outside the read, so it is completed with the germline J gene. cDNA prepared by RNA extraction and subsequent reverse transcription served as the template for sequencing. Profiling relied on immunoSEQ multiplex PCR, and the TCRdb table lists in-frame clones only, not all of them. There are about 270,000 clones in the sample, none observed a single time. Regarding the study as a whole: Affected lesional scalp, above all in alopecia totalis/universalis, was more clonal than normal scalp.

On the basis of CD4, CD8alpha, NKG2D, NKG2ACE and other markers, pooled cutaneous lymph node cells were sorted. Germline V CDR1 and CDR2: NSHNY, SYGAGN. The CDR3 is made up of 15 amino acids. The V end lost 0 bases, the J end lost 0 bases, and 8 bases lay between the germline ends. Material: CD4+ T cells sorted from a lymph node. The TCR was taken from a C3H/HeJ mouse with alopecia areata. For this strain, the MHC haplotype corresponds to H2-k. V usage is TRBV13-1 and J usage is TRBJ2-3; the D is unclear. CDR3 DNA, as far as it was read: TGTGCCAGCAGTGATGCTTGGGTTAGTGCAGAA. This translates into CASSDAWVSAE. The CDR3, in full, reads CASSDAWVSAETLYF.